The 10 T cell receptor beta chains reported below all come from one sample, sequenced in a study of T cell responses to AZD1222 COVID-19 vaccine. The assay was immunoSEQ multiplex PCR, and TCRdb's table has in-frame clones only and misses some. This sample has 150,000 to 200,000 clones, with 90% to 95% found just once. This specimen was peripheral blood, taken on day 0 of AZD1222 vaccination. The receptors were gathered from an adult in good health.

The chain is built from TRBV5-8 and TRBJ2-2, with a weak D call TRBD2 (5 bases). The CDR3 runs 14 residues. Germline lookup yields CDR1 SGHTS and CDR2 YDEGEE. Trimming pared 0 bases from V and 3 bases from J, leaving 6 bases between. The CDR3 region has the DNA TGTGCCAGCAGCTTGGAGGGAGACACCGGGGAGCTGTTTTTT. Translation: CASSLEGDTGELFF.

This clone was detected only a few times. The chain is built from TRBV2 and TRBJ2-7; no clear D. Trimming removed 4 bases from V and 5 bases from J, with 15 bases in between. The CDR3 covers 14 residues. CDR1 is SNHLY, CDR2 FYNNEI, per germline. CDR3 sequence reads: CASSAGFATDEQYF. For the CDR3, the DNA is TGTGCCAGCAGTGCTGGGTTTGCTACCGACGAGCAGTACTTC. The variable domain in full, completed from reference TRBV2 and TRBJ2-7, reads EPEVTQTPSHQVTQMGQEVILRCVPISNHLYFYWYRQILGQKVEFLVSFYNNEISEKSEIFDDQFSVERPDGSNFTLKIRSTKLEDSAMYFCASSAGFATDEQYFGPGTRLTVT.

Here the CDR3 DNA reads TGTGCCAGCAGTCTGACAGGGGTAGAGACCCAGTACTTC. Protein product: CASSLTGVETQYF. The chain has TRBV12-3 or TRBV12-4 and TRBJ2-5, with 8 nucleotides matching TRBD1. The CDR3 runs 13 residues. With 5 bases clipped from V and 4 bases from J, the junction kept 3 bases outside the gene matches.

This clone came up a few times. The chain uses TRBV18 and TRBJ1-1, with D unresolved. Germline lookup yields CDR1 KGHSH and CDR2 LQKENI. This CDR3 comprises 13 residues. V lost 2 bases and J 3 bases, leaving 7 bases between the germline ends. In nucleotides, the CDR3 is TGTGCCAGCTCACCAAACGGGGACACTGAAGCTTTCTTT. Amino acids: CASSPNGDTEAFF.

The chain joins TRBV7-9 to TRBJ2-2; the match to TRBD1 covers 11 bases. This CDR3 comprises 16 residues. CDR1 and CDR2 (germline): SEHNR, FQNEAQ (reference sequence). V shed 5 bases, J shed 6 bases, and the junction held 8 bases outside the gene matches. CDR3 protein: CASSRIGQGASGELFF. In DNA form, the CDR3 reads TGTGCCAGCAGCCGTATTGGACAGGGGGCTTCCGGGGAGCTGTTTTTT. Together with reference TRBV7-9 and TRBJ2-2, the CDR3 gives the full variable domain: DTGVSQNPRHKITKRGQNVTFRCDPISEHNRLYWYRQTLGQGPEFLTYFQNEAQLEKSRLLSDRFSAERPKGSFSTLEIQRTEQGDSAMYLCASSRIGQGASGELFFGEGSRLTVL.

CDR3 protein: CSGWIGSTQYF. In nucleotides, the CDR3 is TGCAGCGGGTGGATTGGTTCAACGCAGTATTTT. V usage is TRBV29-1 and J usage is TRBJ2-3; D gene unclear. Germline V CDR1 and CDR2: SQVTM, ANQGSEA. Trimming pared 7 bases from V and 9 bases from J, leaving 14 bases between. CDR3 length equals 11 residues.

The chain employs TRBV11-2 and TRBJ1-5; 8 bases are shared with TRBD1. The trim removed 1 base at V and 3 bases at J, leaving 5 bases unmatched. Germline V CDR1 and CDR2: SGHAT, FQNNGV. The CDR3 extends over 16 amino acids. The CDR3 loop is CASSLGRGLVNQPQHF. The CDR3 bases are TGTGCCAGCAGCTTAGGCAGGGGGCTTGTCAATCAGCCCCAGCATTTT.

In this sample, this clone turned up once. This rearrangement joins TRBV9 to TRBJ1-6; 10 bases are shared with TRBD1. Germline V lookup: CDR1 SGDLS, CDR2 YYNGEE. Germline trimming cut 3 bases from V and 10 bases from J; bases unmatched to any gene: 4. The length of the CDR3 is 14 residues. CDR3 region: CASSDGTGVSPLHF. As DNA, the CDR3 is TGTGCCAGCAGCGATGGGACAGGGGTCTCACCCCTCCACTTT.

The rearrangement joins TRBV4-2 to TRBJ1-6; D unresolved. CDR1 and CDR2 from the germline V gene are LGHNA and YNFKEQ. Between the trimmed V and J ends, which lost 4 bases and 11 bases, there was a span of 21 bases. CDR3 length: 16 residues. Written as DNA, the CDR3 is TGTGCCAGCAGCCCCGTGATAGGGTTAAAGTCTGCACCCCTCCACTTT. This codes for CASSPVIGLKSAPLHF.

The chain links TRBV28 to TRBJ1-2; 10 bases match TRBD1. This CDR3 has 13 amino acids. The germline V gene has CDR1 MDHEN and CDR2 SYDVKM. V lost 6 bases, J lost 7 bases, and 5 bases stayed unmatched. The CDR3 reads CASRPGQGFGYTF. The CDR3 DNA sequence: TGTGCCAGCAGACCGGGACAGGGGTTTGGCTACACCTTC.